The TCR beta chain described here comes from a study of control samples from healthy donors and cancer patients. Trimming cost V 5 bases and J 6 bases, with 14 bases left between them. Looked up from germline, CDR1 is SGHRS and CDR2 is YFSETQ. The CDR3 is 13 amino acids. The protocol was immunoSEQ multiplex PCR, while the TCRdb copy is restricted to in-frame clones and leaves out a portion. The sample has 80,000 to 100,000 clones; around 88% are singletons. The rearrangement uses TRBV5-1 and TRBJ1-2, with a weak D call TRBD1 (6 bases). This receptor was taken from a man between 25 and 39 years old in good health. Sequenced: blood. In DNA form, the CDR3 reads TGCGCCAGCAGACGGAACAGGGAGGATGGCTACACCTTC. Protein: CASRRNREDGYTF.